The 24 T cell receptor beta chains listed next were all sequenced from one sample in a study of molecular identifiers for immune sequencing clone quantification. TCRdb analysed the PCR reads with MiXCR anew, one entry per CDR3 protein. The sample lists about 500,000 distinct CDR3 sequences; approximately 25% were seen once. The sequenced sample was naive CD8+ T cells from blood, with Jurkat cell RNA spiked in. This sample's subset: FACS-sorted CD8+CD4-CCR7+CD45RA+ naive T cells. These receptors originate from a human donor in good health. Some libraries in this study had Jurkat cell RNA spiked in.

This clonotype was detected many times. CDR3 loop: CSVDGGDNTGELFF. The CDR3 DNA reads as TGCAGCGTTGATGGAGGTGATAACACCGGGGAGCTGTTTTTT. The chain carries TRBV29-1 and TRBJ2-2, with a tentative D call TRBD2 (5 bases). Germline lookup yields CDR1 SQVTM and CDR2 ANQGSEA. The CDR3 has 14 amino acids. Trimming removed 3 bases from V and 2 bases from J, with 10 bases in between.

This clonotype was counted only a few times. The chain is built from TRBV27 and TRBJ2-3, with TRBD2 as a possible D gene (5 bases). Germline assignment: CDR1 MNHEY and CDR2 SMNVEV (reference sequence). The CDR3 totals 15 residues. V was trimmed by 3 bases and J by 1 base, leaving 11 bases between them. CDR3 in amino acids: CASSFLRAGTDTQYF. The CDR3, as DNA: TGTGCCAGCAGTTTTTTGCGGGCTGGCACAGATACGCAGTATTTT.

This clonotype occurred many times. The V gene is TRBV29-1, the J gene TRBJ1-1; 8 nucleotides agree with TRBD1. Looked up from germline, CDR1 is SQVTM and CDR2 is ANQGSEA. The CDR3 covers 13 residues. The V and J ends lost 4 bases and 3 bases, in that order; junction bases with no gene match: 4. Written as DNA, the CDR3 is TGCAGCGTTGGAGAGACAGGGGACACTGAAGCTTTCTTT. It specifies CSVGETGDTEAFF.

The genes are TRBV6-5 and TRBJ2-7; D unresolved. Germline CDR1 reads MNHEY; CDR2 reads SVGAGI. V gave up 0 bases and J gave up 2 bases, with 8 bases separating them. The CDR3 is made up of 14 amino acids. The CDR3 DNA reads TGTGCCAGCAGTTACTCGATCGGCACCTACGAGCAGTACTTC. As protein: CASSYSIGTYEQYF.

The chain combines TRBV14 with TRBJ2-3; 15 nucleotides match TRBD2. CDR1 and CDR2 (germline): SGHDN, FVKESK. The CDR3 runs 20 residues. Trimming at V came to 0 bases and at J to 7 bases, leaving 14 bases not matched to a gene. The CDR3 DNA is TGTGCCAGCAGCCAAGATAGTTTTTCGCGGACTAGCGGGAGGGCTCATACGCAGTATTTT. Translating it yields CASSQDSFSRTSGRAHTQYF. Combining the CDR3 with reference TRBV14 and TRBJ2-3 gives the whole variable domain EAGVTQFPSHSVIEKGQTVTLRCDPISGHDNLYWYRRVMGKEIKFLLHFVKESKQDESGMPNNRFLAERTGGTYSTLKVQPAELEDSGVYFCASSQDSFSRTSGRAHTQYFGPGTRLTVL.

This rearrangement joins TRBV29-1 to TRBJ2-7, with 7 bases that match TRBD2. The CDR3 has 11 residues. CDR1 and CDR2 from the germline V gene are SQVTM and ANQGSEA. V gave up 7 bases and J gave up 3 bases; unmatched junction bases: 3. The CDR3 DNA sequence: TGCAGCGGGGGGGAGGGCTACGAGCAGTACTTC. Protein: CSGGEGYEQYF.

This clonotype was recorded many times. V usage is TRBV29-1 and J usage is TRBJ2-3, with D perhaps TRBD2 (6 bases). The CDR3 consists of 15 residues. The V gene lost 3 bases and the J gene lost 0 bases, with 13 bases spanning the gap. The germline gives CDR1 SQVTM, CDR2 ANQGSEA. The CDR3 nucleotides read TGCAGCGTTGACGGTGGGGGGTTCAGCACAGATACGCAGTATTTT. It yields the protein CSVDGGGFSTDTQYF.

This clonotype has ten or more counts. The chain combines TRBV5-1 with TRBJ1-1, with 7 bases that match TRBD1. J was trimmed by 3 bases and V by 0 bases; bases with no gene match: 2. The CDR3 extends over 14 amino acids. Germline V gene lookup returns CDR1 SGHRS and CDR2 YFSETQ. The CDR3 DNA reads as TGCGCCAGCAGCTTGGCCGGGACAGACACTGAAGCTTTCTTT. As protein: CASSLAGTDTEAFF. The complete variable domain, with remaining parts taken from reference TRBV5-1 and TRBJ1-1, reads KAGVTQTPRYLIKTRGQQVTLSCSPISGHRSVSWYQQTPGQGLQFLFEYFSETQRNKGNFPGRFSGRQFSNSRSEMNVSTLELGDSALYLCASSLAGTDTEAFFGQGTRLTVV.

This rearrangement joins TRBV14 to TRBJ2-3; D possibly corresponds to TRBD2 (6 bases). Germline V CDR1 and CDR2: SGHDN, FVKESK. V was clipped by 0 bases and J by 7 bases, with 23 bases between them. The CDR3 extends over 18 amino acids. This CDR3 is CASSQDIRRPTGENTQYF. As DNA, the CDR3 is TGTGCCAGCAGCCAAGATATAAGGAGACCTACGGGGGAAAATACGCAGTATTTT.

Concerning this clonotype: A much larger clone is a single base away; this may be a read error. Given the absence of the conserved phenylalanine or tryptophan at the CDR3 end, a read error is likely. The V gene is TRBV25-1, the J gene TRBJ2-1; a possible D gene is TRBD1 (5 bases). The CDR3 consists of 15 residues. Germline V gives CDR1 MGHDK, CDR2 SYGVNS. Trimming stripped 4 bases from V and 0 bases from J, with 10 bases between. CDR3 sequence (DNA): TGTGCCAGCAGTGTCCCTGACAGCTCCTACAATGAGCAGTTCCTC. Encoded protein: CASSVPDSSYNEQFL.

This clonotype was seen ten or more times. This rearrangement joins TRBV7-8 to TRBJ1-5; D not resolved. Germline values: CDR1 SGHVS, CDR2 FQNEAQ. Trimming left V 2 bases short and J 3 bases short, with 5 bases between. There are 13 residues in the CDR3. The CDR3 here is CASSLNTNQPQHF. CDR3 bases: TGTGCCAGCAGCTTAAACACCAATCAGCCCCAGCATTTT. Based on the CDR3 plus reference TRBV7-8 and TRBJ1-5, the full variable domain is GAGVSQSPRYKVAKRGQDVALRCDPISGHVSLFWYQQALGQGPEFLTYFQNEAQLDKSGLPSDRFFAERPEGSVSTLKIQRTQQEDSAVYLCASSLNTNQPQHFGDGTRLSIL.

Written as DNA, the CDR3 is TGTGCCAGCAGCGTAAATCCCTCTGGAAACACCATATATTTT. Protein: CASSVNPSGNTIYF. The chain joins TRBV9 to TRBJ1-3, with D unresolved. The CDR3 is made up of 14 amino acids. The ends were cut back, 1 base at V and 0 bases at J, with 5 bases in the middle. CDR1 is SGDLS, CDR2 YYNGEE, per germline.

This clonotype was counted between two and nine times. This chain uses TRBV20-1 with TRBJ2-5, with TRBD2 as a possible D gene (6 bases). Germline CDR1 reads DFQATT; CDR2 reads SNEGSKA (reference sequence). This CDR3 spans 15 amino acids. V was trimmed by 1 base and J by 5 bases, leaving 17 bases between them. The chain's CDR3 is CSARGRGTISETQYF. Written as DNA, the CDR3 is TGCAGTGCTAGAGGGAGGGGCACTATTTCGGAGACCCAGTACTTC.

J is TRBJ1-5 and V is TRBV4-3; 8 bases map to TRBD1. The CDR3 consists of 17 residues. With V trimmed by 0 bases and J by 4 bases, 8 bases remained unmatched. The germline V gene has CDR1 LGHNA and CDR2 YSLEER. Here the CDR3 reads CASSQDHDRGANQPQHF. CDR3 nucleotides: TGCGCCAGCAGCCAAGACCATGACAGGGGCGCAAATCAGCCCCAGCATTTT.

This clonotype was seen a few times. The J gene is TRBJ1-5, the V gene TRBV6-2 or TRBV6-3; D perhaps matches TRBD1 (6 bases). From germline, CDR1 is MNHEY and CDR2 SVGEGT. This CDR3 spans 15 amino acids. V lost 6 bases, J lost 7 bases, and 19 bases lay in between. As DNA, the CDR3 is TGTGCCAGCAGACCTACAGGGCCCGGGGGGCAGCCCCAGCATTTT. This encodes CASRPTGPGGQPQHF.

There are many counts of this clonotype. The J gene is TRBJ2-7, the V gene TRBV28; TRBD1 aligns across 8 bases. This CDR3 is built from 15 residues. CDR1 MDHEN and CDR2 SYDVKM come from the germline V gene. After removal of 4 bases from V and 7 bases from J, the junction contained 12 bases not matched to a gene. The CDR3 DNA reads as TGTGCCAGCAGTTCACCAGGGGGCCCAATTGGGGAGCAGTACTTC. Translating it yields CASSSPGGPIGEQYF.

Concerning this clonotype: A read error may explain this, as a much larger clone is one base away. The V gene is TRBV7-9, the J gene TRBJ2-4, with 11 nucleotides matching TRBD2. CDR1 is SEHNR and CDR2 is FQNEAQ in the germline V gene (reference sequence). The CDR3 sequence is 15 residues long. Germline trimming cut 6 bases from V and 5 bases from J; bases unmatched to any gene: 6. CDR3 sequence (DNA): TGTGCCAGCAGTTCGACTAGCGGGATCGAAAACATTCAGTACTTC. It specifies CASSSTSGIENIQYF. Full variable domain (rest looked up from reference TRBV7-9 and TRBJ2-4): DTGVSQNPRHKITKRGQNVTFRCDPISEHNRLYWYRQTLGQGPEFLTYFQNEAQLEKSRLLSDRFSAERPKGSFSTLEIQRTEQGDSAMYLCASSSTSGIENIQYFGAGTRLSVL.

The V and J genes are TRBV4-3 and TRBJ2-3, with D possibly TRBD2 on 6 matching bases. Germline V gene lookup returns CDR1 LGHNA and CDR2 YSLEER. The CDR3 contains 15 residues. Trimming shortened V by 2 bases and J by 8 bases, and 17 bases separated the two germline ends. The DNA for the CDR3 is TGCGCCAGCAGCCAATCTGCTAGCGAGCTGAGTACGCAGTATTTT. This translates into CASSQSASELSTQYF.

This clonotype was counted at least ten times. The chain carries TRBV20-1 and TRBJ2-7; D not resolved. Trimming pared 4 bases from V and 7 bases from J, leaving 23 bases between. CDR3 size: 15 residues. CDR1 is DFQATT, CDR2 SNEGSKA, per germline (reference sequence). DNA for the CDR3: TGCAGTGCTAACCCCCTAGAAATCTACCTTGGGGAGCAGTACTTC. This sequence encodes CSANPLEIYLGEQYF.

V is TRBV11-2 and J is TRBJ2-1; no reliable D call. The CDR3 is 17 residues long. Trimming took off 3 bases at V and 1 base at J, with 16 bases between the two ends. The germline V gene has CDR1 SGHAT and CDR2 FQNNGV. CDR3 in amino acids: CASSFFTGPPSYNEQFF. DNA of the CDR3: TGTGCCAGCAGCTTTTTCACGGGTCCCCCTTCCTACAATGAGCAGTTCTTC.

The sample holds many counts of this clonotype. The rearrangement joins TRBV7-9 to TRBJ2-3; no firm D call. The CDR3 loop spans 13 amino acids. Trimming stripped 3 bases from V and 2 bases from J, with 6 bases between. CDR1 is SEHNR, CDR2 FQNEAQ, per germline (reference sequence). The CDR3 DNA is TGTGCCAGCAGCTTCCCTCACACAGATACGCAGTATTTT. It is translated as CASSFPHTDTQYF.

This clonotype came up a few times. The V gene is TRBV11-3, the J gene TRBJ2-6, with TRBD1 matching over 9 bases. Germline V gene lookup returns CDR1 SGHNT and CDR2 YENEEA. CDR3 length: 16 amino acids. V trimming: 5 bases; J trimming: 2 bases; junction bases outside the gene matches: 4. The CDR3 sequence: CASSPRTGAGANVLTF. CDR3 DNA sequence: TGTGCCAGCAGCCCCCGGACAGGGGCTGGGGCCAACGTCCTGACTTTC.

The DNA for the CDR3 is TGTGCCAGCAGCCACCAATTACAGGGCCCCGAGCAGTACTTC. This codes for CASSHQLQGPEQYF. The chain couples TRBV7-9 to TRBJ2-7, with D possibly TRBD1 on 6 matching bases. The V end was cut by 5 bases, the J end by 6 bases, with 17 bases between. Per the germline V gene, CDR1 is SEHNR and CDR2 is FQNEAQ (reference sequence). This CDR3 region has 14 residues.

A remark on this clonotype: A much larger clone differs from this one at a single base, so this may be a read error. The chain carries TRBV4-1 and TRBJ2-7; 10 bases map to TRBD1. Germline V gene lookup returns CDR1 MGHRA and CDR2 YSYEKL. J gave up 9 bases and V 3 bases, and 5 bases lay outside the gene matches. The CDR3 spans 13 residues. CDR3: CASSQGQGSAQYF. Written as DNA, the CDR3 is TGCGCCAGCAGCCAGGGACAGGGGAGCGCGCAGTACTTC.